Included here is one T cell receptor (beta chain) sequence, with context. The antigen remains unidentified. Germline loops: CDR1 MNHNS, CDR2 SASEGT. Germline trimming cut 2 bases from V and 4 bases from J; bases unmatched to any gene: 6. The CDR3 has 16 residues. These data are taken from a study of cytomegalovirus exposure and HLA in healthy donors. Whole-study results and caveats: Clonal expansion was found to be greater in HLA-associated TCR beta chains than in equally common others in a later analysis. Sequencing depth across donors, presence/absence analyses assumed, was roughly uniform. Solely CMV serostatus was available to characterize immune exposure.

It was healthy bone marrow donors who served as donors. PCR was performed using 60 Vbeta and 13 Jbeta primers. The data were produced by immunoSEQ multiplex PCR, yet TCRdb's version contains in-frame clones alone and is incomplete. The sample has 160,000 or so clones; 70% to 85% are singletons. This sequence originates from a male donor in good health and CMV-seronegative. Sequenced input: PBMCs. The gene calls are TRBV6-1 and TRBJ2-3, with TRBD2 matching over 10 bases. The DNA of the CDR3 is TGTGCCAGCAGTGAAATCGCTAGCGGGAGTGCAGATACGCAGTATTTT. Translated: CASSEIASGSADTQYF.